These T cell receptor beta chains were read from a single sample in a study of CD8 T cells in ankylosing spondylitis. In TCRdb, the 5' RACE reads were re-called with MiXCR into one record per CDR3 protein. Altogether hundreds of thousands of distinct CDR3 sequences are present, about a fifth being singletons, with the ten largest covering roughly 3.4%. What was sequenced was blood, either unsorted or a sorted T cell fraction (not recorded which). These receptors were collected from a female donor with ankylosing spondylitis or in good health (not recorded which). Both conserved end residues are part of each CDR3. A D gene is named only where the DNA matches it firmly. Rows may omit the clone size; those that give it use once, few, many or a size class.

V: TRBV7-9; J: TRBJ2-7; size: .; D: TRBD1; DNA: TGTGCCAGCAGCTGGGACAGGGGGCGAGTCTACGAGCAGTACTTC; CDR3: CASSWDRGRVYEQYF
V: TRBV15; J: TRBJ2-1; size: many; D: .; DNA: TGTGCCACGCGGTTAGCGGACCTTTGGGGCAATGAGCAGTTCTTC; CDR3: CATRLADLWGNEQFF
V: TRBV5-4; J: TRBJ2-7; size: .; D: .; DNA: TGTGCCAGCAGCTTGGCCTTTGGGCCCGGTCTGAGCGAGCAGTACTTC; CDR3: CASSLAFGPGLSEQYF
V: TRBV2; J: TRBJ2-1; size: few; D: TRBD2; DNA: TGTGCCAGCAGTGGCTCTAGCGGCTCCTACAATGAGCAGTTCTTC; CDR3: CASSGSSGSYNEQFF
V: TRBV29-1; J: TRBJ1-2; size: many; D: .; DNA: TGCAGCGTTGATTACGGGCCGTATGCCTTC; CDR3: CSVDYGPYAF
V: TRBV6-5; J: TRBJ1-4; size: .; D: .; DNA: TGTGCCAGCAGTTACTCTGGACGGAGTAATGAAAAACTGTTTTTT; CDR3: CASSYSGRSNEKLFF
V: TRBV12-3/TRBV12-4; J: TRBJ2-1; size: few; D: TRBD2; DNA: TGTGCCAGCACCTTCCGGACTAGCGGGAGAAAAGGGGAGCAGTTCTTC; CDR3: CASTFRTSGRKGEQFF
V: TRBV11-2; J: TRBJ2-3; size: .; D: TRBD2; DNA: TGTGCCAGCAGCCGCCGAGCTTTAGCGGGAGTCATTTTAGATACGCAGTATTTT; CDR3: CASSRRALAGVILDTQYF
V: TRBV27; J: TRBJ1-1; size: many; D: .; DNA: TGTGCCAGCAGCAGGGGCCCCCTGACAGTCACCCTCGACACTGAAGCTTTCTTT; CDR3: CASSRGPLTVTLDTEAFF
V: TRBV12-3/TRBV12-4; J: TRBJ1-2; size: many; D: .; DNA: TGTGCCAGCAGGGACCGCTCCTATGGCTACACCTTC; CDR3: CASRDRSYGYTF
V: TRBV6-1; J: TRBJ2-1; size: .; D: .; DNA: TGTGCCAGCAGTAATACGGGTCTTGAGCAGTTCTTC; CDR3: CASSNTGLEQFF
V: TRBV25-1; J: TRBJ2-1; size: .; D: .; DNA: TGTGCCAGCAGTGAGGTGAGGGGGAAGCCCAATGAGCAGTTCTTC; CDR3: CASSEVRGKPNEQFF
V: TRBV12-3/TRBV12-4; J: TRBJ2-7; size: many; D: TRBD2; DNA: TGTGCCAGCAGTTTAAAAGCGGGACCCTACGAGCAGTACTTC; CDR3: CASSLKAGPYEQYF
V: TRBV5-1; J: TRBJ2-3; size: few; D: TRBD1; DNA: TGCGCCAGCAGCTTCCATCGGACAGGAGCGGCAGATACGCAGTATTTT; CDR3: CASSFHRTGAADTQYF
V: TRBV12-3/TRBV12-4; J: TRBJ1-1; size: few; D: TRBD1; DNA: TGTGCCAGCAGCCGACAGGGGGGGGTAGCTTTCTTT; CDR3: CASSRQGGVAFF
V: TRBV6-2/TRBV6-3; J: TRBJ2-1; size: .; D: TRBD2; DNA: TGTGCCACCGGGAGGTACAATGAGCAGTTCTTC; CDR3: CATGRYNEQFF
V: TRBV7-2; J: TRBJ2-6; size: once; D: .; DNA: TGTGCCAGCAGCTTAAGGGGGTCCCGGGTGGGGGCCAACGTCCTGACTTTC; CDR3: CASSLRGSRVGANVLTF
V: TRBV5-1; J: TRBJ2-3; size: many; D: .; DNA: TGTGCCAGCAGTTTGGAGGATACGCAGTATTTT; CDR3: CASSLEDTQYF
V: TRBV10-3; J: TRBJ2-7; size: few; D: TRBD2; DNA: TGTGCCACTACACTAGCGTCAGAAACGGGGGAGCAGTACTTC; CDR3: CATTLASETGEQYF
V: TRBV28; J: TRBJ2-7; size: .; D: .; DNA: TGTGCCAGCAGTTCTCAGGGGAATGAGCAGTACTTC; CDR3: CASSSQGNEQYF
V: TRBV6-1; J: TRBJ2-7; size: .; D: .; DNA: TGTGCCACCCACCGTGGGGGGGACAACTACGAGCAGTACTTC; CDR3: CATHRGGDNYEQYF
V: TRBV10-3; J: TRBJ2-1; size: few; D: TRBD2; DNA: TGTGCCATCAGTGGGTCTAGCGGGGGAGTCTACAATGAGCAGTTCTTC; CDR3: CAISGSSGGVYNEQFF
V: TRBV5-4; J: TRBJ2-7; size: .; D: .; DNA: TGTGCCAGCAGCTTGGATAATAGCCCGGACAAGCAGTACTTC; CDR3: CASSLDNSPDKQYF
V: TRBV20-1; J: TRBJ2-5; size: few; D: .; DNA: TGCAGTGCTAGAGAGCCGGGGTCGGGCGAGACCCAGTACTTC; CDR3: CSAREPGSGETQYF
V: TRBV29-1; J: TRBJ2-5; size: many; D: .; DNA: TGCAGCGCCGAGGGGACCTTGGGCATGGAGACCCAGTACTTC; CDR3: CSAEGTLGMETQYF
V: TRBV27; J: TRBJ1-1; size: .; D: .; DNA: TGTGCCAGCAGTCGAGCTCGAACTGACGAAGCTTTCTTT; CDR3: CASSRARTDEAFF
V: TRBV4-3; J: TRBJ2-1; size: .; D: .; DNA: TGCGCCAGCAGCCAAGACCCTCAACTCTCCTACAATGAGCAGTTCTTC; CDR3: CASSQDPQLSYNEQFF
V: TRBV5-1; J: TRBJ2-4; size: .; D: TRBD2; DNA: TGCGCCAGCAGCTTGGCCGGGACTAGAGACATTCAGTACTTC; CDR3: CASSLAGTRDIQYF
V: TRBV7-2; J: TRBJ2-3; size: .; D: .; DNA: TGTGCCAGCAGCTTTTTGACAGATACGCAGTATTTT; CDR3: CASSFLTDTQYF
V: TRBV19; J: TRBJ2-7; size: .; D: TRBD1; DNA: TGTGCCAGTAAGCCGGGACAGGGGGACGAGCAGTACTTC; CDR3: CASKPGQGDEQYF
V: TRBV24-1; J: TRBJ1-2; size: .; D: TRBD1; DNA: TGTGCCACCAGTGACACAGGGGACGGCTATGGCTACACCTTC; CDR3: CATSDTGDGYGYTF
V: TRBV5-1; J: TRBJ2-2; size: .; D: TRBD1; DNA: TGCGCCAGCAGCTTGCCCGGGACAGGAACCGGGGAGCTGTTTTTT; CDR3: CASSLPGTGTGELFF
V: TRBV20-1; J: TRBJ2-7; size: .; D: TRBD2; DNA: TGCAGTGCTAGCGAAGCGGGGCCCGTCGAGCAGTACTTC; CDR3: CSASEAGPVEQYF
V: TRBV6-2/TRBV6-3; J: TRBJ2-5; size: many; D: .; DNA: TGTGCCAGCTCCTCCAGCGCCAAAGAGACCCAGTACTTC; CDR3: CASSSSAKETQYF
V: TRBV10-1; J: TRBJ2-2; size: .; D: .; DNA: TGCGCCAGCAGTGTCCGGAGCACCGGGGAGCTGTTTTTT; CDR3: CASSVRSTGELFF